The 22 T cell receptor beta chains given below trace back to one sample, sequenced in a study of T cell responses to AZD1222 COVID-19 vaccine (dated by TCRdb to the early 2020s). The method was the immunoSEQ multiplex PCR assay. TCRdb stores this immuneACCESS table with in-frame sequences only. Part of the clones is absent; in the studies checked, under half of the shortfall reflects unresolved V genes, and no reason is known for the rest. A total of about 100,000 clones appear in this sample, roughly 89% of them only once. The top ten constitute more than 15% of the sample. In the paper's terms, the time point label means: baseline before first vaccination. The sequencing here drew on peripheral blood, taken on day 0 of AZD1222 vaccination. The origin of the receptors is an adult in good health.

A few counts support this clone. V is TRBV20-1 and J is TRBJ1-5; D gene unclear. V lost 3 bases, J lost 2 bases, and 14 bases lay in between. Germline loops: CDR1 DFQATT, CDR2 SNEGSKA (reference sequence). The CDR3 is 15 amino acids. CDR3 coding DNA: TGCAGTGCTAGTCAGTTGAGGGTAGGCAATCAGCCCCAGCATTTT. Protein sequence: CSASQLRVGNQPQHF.

In this sample, this clone turned up a few times. Other DNA sequences within the sample encode an identical CDR3. The chain combines TRBV12-3 or TRBV12-4 with TRBJ1-2, with a possible D match to TRBD1 (5 bases). V was shortened by 5 bases and J by 5 bases, with 9 bases between the two germline ends. This CDR3 region has 12 residues. In DNA, the CDR3 is TGTGCCAGCAGTACGGGGGGATATGGCTACACCTTC. This encodes CASSTGGYGYTF.

The rearrangement uses TRBV5-6 and TRBJ1-3; TRBD1 is a possible D gene (5 bases). The V gene lost 2 bases and the J gene lost 1 base, with 16 bases spanning the gap. Germline V gene sequence: CDR1 SGHDT, CDR2 YYEEEE. The CDR3 consists of 17 residues. The CDR3 DNA reads TGTGCCAGCAGCTTACTTAGCCTCGGGGGGTCTGGAAACACCATATATTTT. It is translated as CASSLLSLGGSGNTIYF.

Written as DNA, the CDR3 is TGTGCCATCAGTGAGTCGCCCCCTGGGAAGTTCTTC. It translates to CAISESPPGKFF. The chain uses TRBV10-3 and TRBJ2-1; D ambiguous. Germline CDR1 reads ENHRY; CDR2 reads SYGVKD. The CDR3 sequence is 12 residues long. The ends were cut back, 0 bases at V and 14 bases at J, with 11 bases in the middle.

This chain connects TRBV14 to TRBJ2-7; the D is unclear. The CDR3 contains 15 residues. V dropped 0 bases and J dropped 3 bases, with 12 bases sitting between them. Germline CDR1 reads SGHDN; CDR2 reads FVKESK. Written as DNA, the CDR3 is TGTGCCAGCAGCCAAGATGGAAGGGTACTCTACGAGCAGTACTTC. It translates to CASSQDGRVLYEQYF.

This sequence joins TRBV14 and TRBJ1-1, with D unclear. Trimming removed 0 bases from V and 8 bases from J, with 13 bases in between. From germline, CDR1 is SGHDN and CDR2 FVKESK. The CDR3 is 14 residues long. CDR3 region: CASSQDLREKEAFF. Here the CDR3 DNA reads TGTGCCAGCAGCCAAGACCTAAGGGAGAAAGAAGCTTTCTTT.

This clone was seen just once. The chain combines TRBV6-4 with TRBJ1-2; possible D gene TRBD1, 5 bases. Trimming stripped 5 bases from V and 8 bases from J, with 15 bases between. The CDR3 length is 13 residues. Germline lookup yields CDR1 MRHNA and CDR2 SNTAGT. CDR3 DNA: TGTGCCAGCAGTCTCAGGGAAGGGGACGGCTACACCTTC. Translation: CASSLREGDGYTF.

This clone was seen just once. This chain uses TRBV7-9 with TRBJ1-1; D might be TRBD1 (6 bases). This CDR3 is 13 amino acids long. Trimming stripped 5 bases from V and 1 base from J, with 8 bases between. Germline-derived CDR1 and CDR2 are SEHNR and FQNEAQ (reference sequence). The CDR3 spells CASSRTENTEAFF. CDR3 bases: TGTGCCAGCAGCAGGACAGAGAACACTGAAGCTTTCTTT.

The V and J genes are TRBV19 and TRBJ1-1; D gene unclear. The CDR3 contains 13 residues. Germline V lookup: CDR1 LNHDA, CDR2 SQIVND (reference sequence). The ends were cut back, 4 bases at V and 6 bases at J, with 12 bases in the middle. The CDR3 sequence is CASSNDREAEAFF. The CDR3 coding sequence is TGTGCCAGTAGTAATGATCGGGAAGCTGAAGCTTTCTTT. Full variable domain (outside the CDR3, taken from reference TRBV19 and TRBJ1-1): DGGITQSPKYLFRKEGQNVTLSCEQNLNHDAMYWYRQDPGQGLRLIYYSQIVNDFQKGDIAEGYSVSREKKESFPLTVTSAQKNPTAFYLCASSNDREAEAFFGQGTRLTVV.

This chain joins TRBV19 and TRBJ1-5; 9 nucleotides match TRBD1. Trimming removed 6 bases from V and 7 bases from J; junction bases left unmatched: 10. This CDR3 region has 15 residues. Germline V gene sequence: CDR1 LNHDA, CDR2 SQIVND (reference sequence). CDR3 in amino acids: CASRQTGGAEQPQHF. The CDR3, as DNA: TGTGCCAGTAGACAAACAGGGGGCGCCGAACAGCCCCAGCATTTT.

This clone was seen only a few times. The V and J genes are TRBV9 and TRBJ2-3, with 9 positions matching TRBD1. CDR1 is SGDLS and CDR2 is YYNGEE in the germline V gene. This CDR3 has 15 amino acids. J was trimmed by 2 bases and V by 3 bases; bases with no gene match: 4. CDR3 protein: CASSAGTGHTDTQYF. CDR3 in DNA: TGTGCCAGCAGCGCCGGGACAGGGCACACAGATACGCAGTATTTT.

The CDR3 bases are TGTGCCAGCAGCGCGGGAAACAGCTTCGCTGGTGGCTACACCTTC. Protein sequence: CASSAGNSFAGGYTF. This sequence joins TRBV9 and TRBJ1-2; D not certain. CDR3 length: 15 residues. Germline V gene sequence: CDR1 SGDLS, CDR2 YYNGEE. V shed 3 bases and J shed 7 bases, with 19 bases lying between them.

DNA for the CDR3: TGTGCCAGCTCATTATACTCCGGGACAGGGGGCCTTATGGTTCAGCCCCAGCATTTT. Protein: CASSLYSGTGGLMVQPQHF. The chain recombines TRBV18 with TRBJ1-5; 12 positions agree with TRBD1. Germline CDR1 and CDR2: KGHSH and LQKENI. V lost 5 bases and J lost 6; bases outside the gene matches: 17. This CDR3 has 19 residues.

This clone was detected a few times. The junction departs from germline at one end; a sequencing error may be responsible. This rearrangement joins TRBV18 to TRBJ1-1; D perhaps matches TRBD1 (5 bases). The CDR3 is 15 amino acids. The germline V gene has CDR1 KGHSH and CDR2 LQKENI. In DNA, the CDR3 is TGTGCCAGCTCAACACCGAGGAGGGGGAACACTGAAGCTTTCTTT. Its protein is CASSTPRRGNTEAFF.

V and J are TRBV5-1 and TRBJ1-5, with 11 nucleotides matching TRBD1. V shed 4 bases, J shed 6 bases, and the junction held 9 bases outside the gene matches. This CDR3 region has 16 residues. CDR1 SGHRS and CDR2 YFSETQ come from the germline V gene. The CDR3 sequence is CASSLGGTGGFQPQHF. CDR3 nucleotide sequence: TGCGCCAGCAGCCTTGGCGGGACAGGGGGTTTTCAGCCCCAGCATTTT.

The CDR3 DNA sequence: TGTGCCAGCAGCCCTTGTCAGGGTTATAATTCACCCCTCCACTTT. It is translated as CASSPCQGYNSPLHF. This rearrangement joins TRBV5-7 to TRBJ1-6, with D perhaps TRBD1 (5 bases). TRBV5-7 counts as an open reading frame of uncertain function. This CDR3 is built from 15 residues. Trimming pared 4 bases from V and 4 bases from J, leaving 12 bases between.

In this sample, this clone turned up a few times. The chain carries TRBV7-6 and TRBJ1-1; TRBD1 is a possible D gene (6 bases). The CDR3 extends over 13 amino acids. V lost 3 bases to trimming and J lost 2 bases, with 7 bases between them. Germline CDR1 SGHVS, CDR2 FNYEAQ. The CDR3 reads CASSLDSNTEAFF. The CDR3 DNA reads TGTGCCAGCAGCTTGGACAGTAACACTGAAGCTTTCTTT. The full variable domain, completed using reference TRBV7-6 and TRBJ1-1, is GAGVSQSPRYKVTKRGQDVALRCDPISGHVSLYWYRQALGQGPEFLTYFNYEAQQDKSGLPNDRFSAERPEGSISTLTIQRTEQRDSAMYRCASSLDSNTEAFFGQGTRLTVV.

The chain links TRBV12-3 or TRBV12-4 to TRBJ2-3; tentative D call: TRBD1 (5 bases). The length of the CDR3 is 13 residues. Trimming removed 5 bases at V and 10 bases at J, with 16 bases between. CDR3 protein: CASSPQGLVSQYF. The CDR3 DNA is TGTGCCAGCAGTCCCCAGGGATTGGTGTCGCAGTATTTT.

The chain combines TRBV9 with TRBJ1-2; D is unresolved. Looked up from germline, CDR1 is SGDLS and CDR2 is YYNGEE. This CDR3 has 14 amino acids. V shed 0 bases and J shed 1 base, with 7 bases lying between them. The CDR3 here is CASSVGRGNYGYTF. As DNA, the CDR3 is TGTGCCAGCAGCGTAGGACGGGGTAACTATGGCTACACCTTC.

In this sample, this clone turned up once. V usage is TRBV9 and J usage is TRBJ1-2; D is undetermined. This CDR3 region has 14 residues. Trimming left V 3 bases short and J 7 bases short, with 16 bases between. Germline V lookup: CDR1 SGDLS, CDR2 YYNGEE. CDR3 amino acids: CASSAAGVDGGYTF. CDR3 nucleotide sequence: TGTGCCAGCAGCGCGGCCGGGGTTGACGGTGGCTACACCTTC.

This sequence joins TRBV7-2 and TRBJ1-2, with D perhaps TRBD1 (6 bases). Germline V gene data show CDR1 as SGHTA and CDR2 as FQGNSA. This CDR3 has 16 amino acids. V lost 5 bases, J lost 2 bases, and 18 bases lay in between. The CDR3, as DNA: TGTGCCAGCAGCAGAAGGGGGGTTAGGGAGAACTATGGCTACACCTTC. Its protein product is CASSRRGVRENYGYTF.

The rearrangement links TRBV19 to TRBJ2-1; perhaps TRBD2 as D (6 bases). The V end was cut by 1 base, the J end by 7 bases, with 14 bases between. Germline V lookup: CDR1 LNHDA, CDR2 SQIVND (reference sequence). This CDR3 has 15 amino acids. The CDR3 DNA reads TGTGCCAGTAGTATAGGCCTAGCCGCGGGGAATGAGCAGTTCTTC. It translates to CASSIGLAAGNEQFF.